These 20 T cell receptor beta chains originate from one sample sequenced in a study of T cells expressing NK-cell markers. TCRdb reprocessed the 5' RACE reads and stores each CDR3 protein as one record, lacking DNA. The repertoire table contains more than 400,000 distinct CDR3 sequences. Sequenced sample: blood T cells: a sorted CD56 or NKG2C T cell subset, CD4+ or CD8+ T cells, or bulk PBMC T cells (not recorded which). The receptors were gathered from a woman between 18 and 69 years old in good health.

This chain connects TRBV12-3 or TRBV12-4 to TRBJ1-2; checking the TCRdb D call of TRBD1 is not possible without DNA. CDR3 length: 14 residues. CDR3: CASRQGASGYGYTF.

The chain is built from TRBV28 and TRBJ2-7; as DNA is missing, the TRBD2 call by TCRdb cannot be tested. Germline V lookup: CDR1 MDHEN, CDR2 SYDVKM. This CDR3 has 13 amino acids. Here the CDR3 reads CASRGPWDYEQYF.

This sequence joins TRBV6-2 or TRBV6-3 and TRBJ2-3; there is no DNA to check the TCRdb D call of TRBD1. CDR1 MNHEY and CDR2 SVGEGT come from the germline V gene. There are 15 residues in the CDR3. CDR3 protein: CASSYYGRGTKTQYF.

The chain links TRBV5-1 to TRBJ2-1; without DNA, the TCRdb call of TRBD1 cannot be checked. CDR3 length: 16 amino acids. CDR1 is SGHRS and CDR2 is YFSETQ in the germline V gene. The CDR3 reads CASSPGTGSAYNEQFF. Using reference TRBV5-1 and TRBJ2-1 for the parts outside the CDR3, the full variable domain is KAGVTQTPRYLIKTRGQQVTLSCSPISGHRSVSWYQQTPGQGLQFLFEYFSETQRNKGNFPGRFSGRQFSNSRSEMNVSTLELGDSALYLCASSPGTGSAYNEQFFGPGTRLTVL.

The chain joins TRBV6-5 to TRBJ2-1. The CDR3 loop spans 12 amino acids. Germline loops: CDR1 MNHEY, CDR2 SVGAGI. The CDR3 loop is CASSDARGEQFF.

The chain employs TRBV5-1 and TRBJ2-2; TCRdb lists TRBD1, though no DNA is available to test this call. The CDR3 loop spans 15 amino acids. The germline CDR1 and CDR2 sequences are SGHRS and YFSETQ. CDR3 loop: CASSLWTGSGGELFF.

The rearrangement links TRBV12-3 or TRBV12-4 to TRBJ1-2. The CDR3 sequence is 14 residues long. This CDR3 reads CASGYMAGFYGYTF.

The chain combines TRBV5-6 with TRBJ2-7; TCRdb's D call, TRBD2, is unchecked because there is no DNA. This CDR3 contains 15 residues. Germline CDR1 and CDR2: SGHDT and YYEEEE. This chain's CDR3 is CASSLVASGNYEQYF.

This chain links TRBV4-3 with TRBJ2-3. CDR3 length: 15 amino acids. CDR1 is LGHNA, CDR2 YSLEER, per germline. CDR3 sequence: CASSQEPASTDTQYF.

The chain has TRBV12-3 or TRBV12-4 and TRBJ2-7. There are 13 residues in the CDR3. This CDR3 reads CASPFLGAHEQYF.

The chain links TRBV5-1 to TRBJ2-7; TCRdb indicates TRBD2, and absent DNA this call remains unverified. The length of the CDR3 is 12 residues. The V gene's germline CDR1 is SGHRS and CDR2 YFSETQ. CDR3: CASSSPTAGEYF.

This chain connects TRBV21-1 to TRBJ2-4. TRBV21-1 is flagged as a pseudogene. The CDR3 length is 13 residues. This CDR3 is CASSVGAKNIQYF.

The V and J genes are TRBV12-3 or TRBV12-4 and TRBJ2-3; TCRdb lists TRBD2, though no DNA is available to test this call. CDR3 length equals 13 residues. CDR3 in amino acids: CASRLKGVNTQYF.

The chain couples TRBV12-3 or TRBV12-4 to TRBJ2-1; checking the TCRdb D call of TRBD2 is not possible without DNA. The CDR3 has 16 amino acids. CDR3 protein: CASRLGLASSYNEQFF.

This chain uses TRBV25-1 with TRBJ1-6; checking the TCRdb D call of TRBD1 is not possible without DNA. The germline V gene encodes CDR1 MGHDK and CDR2 SYGVNS. CDR3 length: 16 residues. CDR3 in amino acids: CASSESPDRSNSPLHF.

The chain recombines TRBV19 with TRBJ2-7; without DNA, the TCRdb call of TRBD1 cannot be checked. Germline CDR1 LNHDA, CDR2 SQIVND (reference sequence). The CDR3 has 14 amino acids. This chain's CDR3 is CASSRGQGVDEQYF.

V gene TRBV20-1 combines with J gene TRBJ2-3; the TCRdb call, TRBD1, lacks DNA for checking. Germline V CDR1 and CDR2: DFQATT, SNEGSKA (reference sequence). This CDR3 region has 14 residues. The CDR3 is CSASRDGTTDTQYF.

The CDR3 region is CASSEWGGAYNEQFF. This chain connects TRBV2 to TRBJ2-1. In germline, CDR1 is SNHLY, CDR2 FYNNEI. The CDR3 covers 15 residues.

The CDR3 sequence: CASSASGRGNEQFF. The chain carries TRBV6-4 and TRBJ2-1; TCRdb's assignment of TRBD2 cannot be checked, as there is no DNA. The CDR3 totals 14 residues. Germline-derived CDR1 and CDR2 are MRHNA and SNTAGT.

CDR3 loop: CASSQDRLAGSYEQYF. The chain employs TRBV4-3 and TRBJ2-7; as DNA is missing, the TRBD2 call by TCRdb cannot be tested. Germline values: CDR1 LGHNA, CDR2 YSLEER. This CDR3 spans 16 amino acids.